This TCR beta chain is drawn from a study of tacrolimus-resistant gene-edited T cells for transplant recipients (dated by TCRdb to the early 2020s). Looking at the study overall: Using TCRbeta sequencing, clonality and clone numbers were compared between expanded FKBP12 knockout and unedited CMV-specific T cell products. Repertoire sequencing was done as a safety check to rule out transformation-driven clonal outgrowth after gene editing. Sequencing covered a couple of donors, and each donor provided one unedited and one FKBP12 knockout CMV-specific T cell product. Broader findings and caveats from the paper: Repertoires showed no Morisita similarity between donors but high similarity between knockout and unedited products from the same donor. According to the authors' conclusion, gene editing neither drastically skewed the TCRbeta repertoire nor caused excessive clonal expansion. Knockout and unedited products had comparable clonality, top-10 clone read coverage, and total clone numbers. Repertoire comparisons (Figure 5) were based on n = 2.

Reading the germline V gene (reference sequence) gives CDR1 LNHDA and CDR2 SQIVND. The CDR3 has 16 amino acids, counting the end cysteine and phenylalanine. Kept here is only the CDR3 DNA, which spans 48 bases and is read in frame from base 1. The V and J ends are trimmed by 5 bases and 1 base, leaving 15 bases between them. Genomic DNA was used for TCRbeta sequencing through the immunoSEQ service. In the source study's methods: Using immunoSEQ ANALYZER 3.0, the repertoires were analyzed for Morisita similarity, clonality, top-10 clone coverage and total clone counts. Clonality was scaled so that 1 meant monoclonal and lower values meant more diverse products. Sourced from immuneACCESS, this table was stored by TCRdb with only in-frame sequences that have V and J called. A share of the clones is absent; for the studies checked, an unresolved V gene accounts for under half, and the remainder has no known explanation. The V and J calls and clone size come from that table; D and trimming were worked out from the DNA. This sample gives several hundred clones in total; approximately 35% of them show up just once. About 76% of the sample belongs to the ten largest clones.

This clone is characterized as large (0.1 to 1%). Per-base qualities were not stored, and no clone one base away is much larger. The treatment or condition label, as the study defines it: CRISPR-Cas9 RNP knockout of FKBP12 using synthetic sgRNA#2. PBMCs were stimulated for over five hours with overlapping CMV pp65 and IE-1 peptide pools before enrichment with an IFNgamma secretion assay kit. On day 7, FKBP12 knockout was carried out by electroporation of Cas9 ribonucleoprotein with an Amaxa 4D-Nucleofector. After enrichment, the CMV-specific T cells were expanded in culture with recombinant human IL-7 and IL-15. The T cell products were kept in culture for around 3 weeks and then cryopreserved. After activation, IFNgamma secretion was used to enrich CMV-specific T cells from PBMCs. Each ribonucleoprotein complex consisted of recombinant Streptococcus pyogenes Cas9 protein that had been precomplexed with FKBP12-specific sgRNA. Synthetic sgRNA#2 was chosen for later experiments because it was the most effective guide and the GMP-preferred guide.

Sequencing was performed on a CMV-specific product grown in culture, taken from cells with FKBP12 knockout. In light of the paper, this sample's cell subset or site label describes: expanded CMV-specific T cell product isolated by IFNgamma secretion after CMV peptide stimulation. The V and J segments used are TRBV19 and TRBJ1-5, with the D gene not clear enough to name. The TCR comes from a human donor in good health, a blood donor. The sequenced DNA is TGTGCCAGTAGTTCGACCCACCTCGGGAGCAATCAGCCCCAGCATTTT. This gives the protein CASSSTHLGSNQPQHF.